The 30 T cell receptor beta chains below come from one sample, sequenced in a study of cytomegalovirus exposure and HLA in healthy donors. This table comes from immunoSEQ multiplex PCR, and its TCRdb copy is limited to in-frame clones, with some not included. This table holds approximately 54,000 clones, more than 70% found once. Sequencing used PBMCs. Receptors were obtained from a woman between 18 and 30 years old in good health and CMV-seropositive.

The chain joins TRBV10-3 to TRBJ1-2, with TRBD1 identical over 7 bases. The CDR3 extends over 16 amino acids. J was trimmed by 4 bases and V by 6 bases; bases with no gene match: 14. Germline V gene sequence: CDR1 ENHRY, CDR2 SYGVKD. The DNA for the CDR3 is TGTGCCATCAGCCGATCGACCGGGACAGAGGCCTATGGCTACACCTTC. Protein product: CAISRSTGTEAYGYTF.

The chain uses TRBV6-4 and TRBJ2-2, with TRBD2 identical over 7 bases. The CDR3 length is 14 residues. V gave up 2 bases and J gave up 5 bases; unmatched junction bases: 2. Germline V lookup: CDR1 MRHNA, CDR2 SNTAGT. The CDR3 spells CASSDLGGTGELFF. In nucleotides, the CDR3 is TGTGCCAGCAGTGACCTGGGAGGGACCGGGGAGCTGTTTTTT.

The chain uses TRBV7-9 and TRBJ1-4; possibly TRBD1 for D (5 bases). Germline CDR1 SEHNR, CDR2 FQNEAQ (reference sequence). The V and J ends lost 5 bases and 6 bases respectively, with 13 bases between them. CDR3 length equals 14 residues. CDR3 region: CASSDLGVYEKLFF. In DNA, the CDR3 is TGTGCCAGCAGCGATCTAGGGGTATATGAAAAACTGTTTTTT.

This chain connects TRBV6-6 to TRBJ1-5, with D maybe TRBD1 (6 bases). This CDR3 has 15 residues. V lost 6 bases and J lost 7, with 19 bases in between. Germline CDR1 reads MNHNY; CDR2 reads SVGAGI (reference sequence). The CDR3 reads CASSPTTGARQPQHF. In DNA, the CDR3 is TGTGCCAGCAGCCCTACGACAGGCGCCCGCCAGCCCCAGCATTTT.

V gene TRBV4-1 combines with J gene TRBJ1-1, with 7 bases that match TRBD1. V shed 0 bases, J shed 4 bases, and the junction held 8 bases outside the gene matches. Germline-derived CDR1 and CDR2 are MGHRA and YSYEKL. The CDR3 is 16 residues long. The chain's CDR3 is CASSQDYSGGSTEAFF. DNA for the CDR3: TGCGCCAGCAGCCAAGATTACTCAGGGGGGAGCACTGAAGCTTTCTTT.

The chain employs TRBV6-6 and TRBJ1-2; 10 bases fit TRBD1. Germline V gene lookup returns CDR1 MNHNY and CDR2 SVGAGI (reference sequence). V gave up 5 bases and J gave up 7 bases; unmatched junction bases: 10. This CDR3 has 15 amino acids. CDR3 sequence: CASSDTTGGASGYTF. Written as DNA, the CDR3 is TGTGCCAGCAGTGATACGACAGGGGGCGCTTCTGGCTACACCTTC.

The V call is TRBV2, the J call TRBJ1-1; no reliable D call. V lost 1 base and J 5 bases, leaving 11 bases between the germline ends. Germline CDR1 and CDR2: SNHLY and FYNNEI. CDR3 length: 14 residues. The CDR3 sequence is CASSEGEGWTEAFF. In DNA form, the CDR3 reads TGTGCCAGCAGTGAAGGAGAGGGATGGACTGAAGCTTTCTTT.

This clone appeared once. The V gene is TRBV5-1, the J gene TRBJ2-5; 8 bases agree with TRBD2. The CDR3 is made up of 13 amino acids. Trimming took 1 base from V and 4 from J; bases not matched to a gene: 0. Germline V gene sequence: CDR1 SGHRS, CDR2 YFSETQ. The CDR3 here is CASSLTSGETQYF. The CDR3 DNA reads TGCGCCAGCAGCTTGACTAGCGGAGAGACCCAGTACTTC.

The genes are TRBV5-1 and TRBJ2-7; TRBD2 aligns across 9 bases. Germline lookup yields CDR1 SGHRS and CDR2 YFSETQ. This CDR3 comprises 17 residues. V lost 0 bases to trimming and J lost 0 bases; unmatched junction nucleotides: 7. The CDR3 nucleotides are TGCGCCAGCAGCTTGGGTTCAGCGGGGGGATCCTCCTACGAGCAGTACTTC. Its translation: CASSLGSAGGSSYEQYF.

J is TRBJ1-1 and V is TRBV5-1; D may be TRBD1 (6 bases). Trimming removed 5 bases from V and 2 bases from J, with 13 bases in between. CDR1 is SGHRS, CDR2 YFSETQ, per germline. The CDR3 is 14 residues long. In nucleotides, the CDR3 is TGCGCCAGCAGGGGCCTGGACAGTAACACTGAAGCTTTCTTT. This gives the protein CASRGLDSNTEAFF.

The chain couples TRBV6-1 to TRBJ1-2, with unresolved D. Trimming took off 0 bases at V and 4 bases at J, with 9 bases between the two ends. Germline values: CDR1 MNHNS, CDR2 SASEGT. The CDR3 is 14 amino acids. In nucleotides, the CDR3 is TGTGCCAGCAGTGAAGCACCACGGTTCTATGGCTACACCTTC. Amino acids: CASSEAPRFYGYTF.

This clone was observed a few times. The V call is TRBV21-1, the J call TRBJ2-3; whether TRBD2, the table's D call, matches the DNA was not checked. TRBV21-1 counts as a pseudogene. The CDR3 runs to 16 residues. The CDR3 loop reads CASSKYTGGPTDTQYF. The CDR3 DNA reads TGTGCCAGCAGCAAATATACGGGGGGGCCTACAGATACGCAGTATTTT.

This rearrangement joins TRBV6-1 to TRBJ2-2; TRBD2 matches 9 bases. Germline CDR1 MNHNS, CDR2 SASEGT. This CDR3 is 14 amino acids long. The V and J ends lost 7 bases and 4 bases, in that order; junction bases with no gene match: 4. CDR3 sequence reads: CASKERGVTGELFF. For the CDR3, the DNA is TGTGCCAGCAAGGAGCGGGGGGTCACCGGGGAGCTGTTTTTT.

The chain employs TRBV6-1 and TRBJ1-5; possibly TRBD1 for D (6 bases). V dropped 5 bases and J dropped 0 bases, with 8 bases sitting between them. From germline, CDR1 is MNHNS and CDR2 SASEGT. This CDR3 region has 14 residues. CDR3 nucleotides: TGTGCCAGCAGTTTACAGGGTAGCAATCAGCCCCAGCATTTT. Its translation: CASSLQGSNQPQHF.

The chain carries TRBV29-1 and TRBJ2-7; D remains unclear. Germline V gene sequence: CDR1 SQVTM, CDR2 ANQGSEA. CDR3 length equals 15 residues. Trimming left V 4 bases short and J 0 bases short, with 16 bases between. The CDR3 loop reads CSVAPVTVGSYEQYF. The DNA for the CDR3 is TGCAGCGTTGCCCCGGTTACAGTTGGCTCCTACGAGCAGTACTTC.

The V and J genes are TRBV6-6 and TRBJ1-1, with D possibly matching TRBD1 (5 bases). Per the germline V gene, CDR1 is MNHNY and CDR2 is SVGAGI (reference sequence). The CDR3 sequence is 12 residues long. The V and J ends lost 3 bases and 10 bases respectively, with 12 bases between them. Here the CDR3 reads CASSYQGASAFF. Written as DNA, the CDR3 is TGTGCCAGCAGTTATCAAGGGGCATCAGCTTTCTTT.

This sequence joins TRBV6-1 and TRBJ2-3; a possible D gene is TRBD1 (5 bases). Germline CDR1 reads MNHNS; CDR2 reads SASEGT. Trimming took 8 bases from V and 0 from J, leaving 15 bases between them. This CDR3 region has 15 residues. This chain's CDR3 is CASSLDIGSTDTQYF. The CDR3 DNA sequence: TGTGCCAGCTCTCTGGACATAGGAAGCACAGATACGCAGTATTTT.

The chain has TRBV5-1 and TRBJ2-3; 7 bases line up with TRBD2. Germline loops: CDR1 SGHRS, CDR2 YFSETQ. The ends lost 5 bases at V and 2 bases at J; junction bases unmatched: 8. The CDR3 covers 15 residues. CDR3 DNA sequence: TGCGCCAGCAGTAGTAGCGGGCCATTCACAGATACGCAGTATTTT. It specifies CASSSSGPFTDTQYF.

The gene calls are TRBV4-3 and TRBJ2-1; D possibly corresponds to TRBD1 (6 bases). Trimming removed 3 bases from V and 8 bases from J, with 23 bases in between. The CDR3 covers 17 residues. Per germline, CDR1 LGHNA and CDR2 YSLEER. The CDR3: CASSHFLRTGIGDEQFF. In nucleotides, the CDR3 is TGCGCCAGCAGCCACTTCCTAAGAACAGGGATTGGGGATGAGCAGTTCTTC.

This chain connects TRBV19 to TRBJ2-3, with 8 positions matching TRBD2. After removal of 5 bases from V and 2 bases from J, the junction contained 6 bases not matched to a gene. The CDR3 extends over 15 amino acids. Germline lookup yields CDR1 LNHDA and CDR2 SQIVND (reference sequence). CDR3 amino acids: CASSVYGGVTDTQYF. In DNA form, the CDR3 reads TGTGCCAGTAGTGTGTACGGGGGGGTCACAGATACGCAGTATTTT.

This sequence joins TRBV28 and TRBJ1-1; 10 bases align to TRBD1. V dropped 7 bases and J dropped 1; count of bases not matched to a gene: 12. CDR1 is MDHEN, CDR2 SYDVKM, per germline. The CDR3 contains 17 residues. This CDR3 reads CASTLTGGENKNTEAFF. The DNA for the CDR3 is TGTGCCAGCACCCTGACAGGGGGCGAAAATAAGAACACTGAAGCTTTCTTT.

This clone was counted only a few times. This chain uses TRBV7-3 with TRBJ2-6; TRBD1 matches 8 bases. Germline CDR1 SGHTA, CDR2 FQGTGA. V shed 5 bases, J shed 0 bases, and the junction held 9 bases outside the gene matches. This CDR3 has 18 amino acids. The CDR3 loop reads CASSKTGGLFSGANVLTF. The CDR3 nucleotides read TGTGCCAGCAGCAAAACAGGGGGGCTTTTCTCTGGGGCCAACGTCCTGACTTTC.

This chain joins TRBV5-1 and TRBJ1-4; 7 bases align to TRBD1. The V and J ends lost 4 bases and 3 bases, in that order; junction bases with no gene match: 6. The CDR3 consists of 15 residues. Germline assignment: CDR1 SGHRS and CDR2 YFSETQ. This CDR3 reads CASSVQGSSNEKLFF. CDR3 DNA: TGCGCCAGCAGCGTACAGGGGTCGTCTAATGAAAAACTGTTTTTT.

The V call is TRBV28, the J call TRBJ1-2; perhaps TRBD1 as D (5 bases). The CDR3 is 15 residues long. Germline V lookup: CDR1 MDHEN, CDR2 SYDVKM. The V gene lost 5 bases and the J gene lost 2 bases, with 15 bases spanning the gap. CDR3 residues: CASSPPAGRNYGYTF. CDR3 nucleotides: TGTGCCAGCAGTCCCCCCGCAGGGAGGAACTATGGCTACACCTTC.

The chain is built from TRBV5-5 and TRBJ2-2, with TRBD1 matching over 9 bases. The CDR3 consists of 16 residues. The junction had 4 bases not matched to a gene; V was cut back by 3 bases and J by 1 base. Germline V gene data show CDR1 as SGHKS and CDR2 as YYEKEE (reference sequence). The CDR3 sequence is CASSWGQGVNTGELFF. Written as DNA, the CDR3 is TGTGCCAGCAGCTGGGGACAGGGCGTGAACACCGGGGAGCTGTTTTTT.

V usage is TRBV30 and J usage is TRBJ1-2, with a weak D call TRBD1 (6 bases). The CDR3 spans 14 residues. CDR1 GTSNPN and CDR2 SVGIG come from the germline V gene (reference sequence). Deletions cut 3 bases from V and 7 bases from J, with 18 bases between. CDR3 nucleotides: TGTGCCTGGAGCCCAGACCAGGGGCGTGTTGGCTACACCTTC. This codes for CAWSPDQGRVGYTF.

The rearrangement links TRBV4-2 to TRBJ1-1; 8 bases fit TRBD1. CDR3 length: 16 residues. Germline CDR1 and CDR2: LGHNA and YNFKEQ. Trimming at V came to 3 bases and at J to 1 base, leaving 7 bases not matched to a gene. This chain's CDR3 is CASSQDTGTGNTEAFF. The CDR3, as DNA: TGTGCCAGCAGCCAGGATACCGGGACAGGGAACACTGAAGCTTTCTTT.

The chain is built from TRBV7-3 and TRBJ2-7; TRBD2 is a possible D gene (6 bases). V was cut by 5 bases and J by 9 bases, with 20 bases left in between. The CDR3 sequence is 14 residues long. Germline V gene data show CDR1 as SGHTA and CDR2 as FQGTGA. CDR3 bases: TGTGCCAGCAGCCCCGGGGGTGGTCAAGATGGGCAGTACTTC. Translation gives CASSPGGGQDGQYF.

The CDR3 here is CASSYGTSLFDTQYF. The CDR3 DNA reads as TGTGCCAGCAGTTACGGGACTAGCCTTTTTGATACGCAGTATTTT. This rearrangement joins TRBV6-6 to TRBJ2-3; 9 nucleotides line up with TRBD2. V gave up 2 bases and J gave up 6 bases; unmatched junction bases: 6. This CDR3 region has 15 residues. Germline lookup yields CDR1 MNHNY and CDR2 SVGAGI (reference sequence).

This clone was detected only a few times. The chain combines TRBV28 with TRBJ1-6, with TRBD1 identical over 7 bases. The CDR3 totals 15 residues. The ends lost 5 bases at V and 7 bases at J; junction bases unmatched: 8. CDR1 is MDHEN and CDR2 is SYDVKM in the germline V gene. CDR3 DNA sequence: TGTGCCAGCAGTAACGACAGGGCCGGGAATTCACCCCTCCACTTT. Encoded protein: CASSNDRAGNSPLHF.